This T cell receptor beta chain stems from a study of response to subunit inactivated influenza vaccine. Study-level results: The authors suggested that every seasonal influenza vaccination recruits few new T cells.

TCRdb independently ran MiXCR on the RT-PCR reads; one entry per CDR3 protein. The top ten clones hold about an eighth of a sample with approximately 530,000 distinct CDR3 sequences, roughly 13% of them seen once. Trimming removed 0 bases from V and 10 bases from J; junction bases left unmatched: 5. The CDR3 sequence is 14 residues long. Germline V gene data show CDR1 as ENHRY and CDR2 as SYGVKD. Points on this clonotype: Antigen specificity is unknown.

This material consisted of PBMCs from blood, taken about 40 days after vaccination. The J gene is TRBJ1-4, the V gene TRBV10-3; the match to TRBD1 covers 7 bases. The source of this sequence is a man in his forties or fifties who received an inactivated influenza vaccine. The CDR3 coding sequence is TGTGCCATCAGTGAGTCCGCCCAGGGGGGAAAACTGTTTTTT. It encodes CAISESAQGGKLFF.